The 19 T cell receptor beta chains presented below share a single source sample, sequenced in a study of shared clonotypes between healthy human individuals (dated by TCRdb to the early 2020s). Library creation used the immunoSEQ multiplex PCR assay. This is the immuneACCESS table as TCRdb keeps it, with only in-frame sequences that have V and J called. A part of the clones is gone; compared with another copy, unresolved V genes explain less than half, and the rest is unexplained. A total of approximately 320,000 clones appear in this sample, 74% of them only once. Clones ranked in the top ten supply 10% of the sample. Source material: memory CD4+ T cells sorted from blood. The cell subset or site tag for this specimen amounts to: CD45RA-negative fraction. Receptors originate from a man aged 25 to 40 in good health.

CDR3 region: CASSLSGGSEETQYF. CDR3 bases: TGTGCCAGCAGCTTATCCGGGGGGTCGGAAGAGACCCAGTACTTC. The rearrangement links TRBV7-2 to TRBJ2-5; 7 bases are a match to TRBD2. There are 15 residues in the CDR3. Germline values: CDR1 SGHTA, CDR2 FQGNSA. The trim removed 2 bases at V and 3 bases at J, leaving 6 bases unmatched.

As for this clone: Other DNA sequences of this sample code for an identical CDR3. As DNA, the CDR3 is TGTGCCAGCTCACCAGGGGGAACGTACGAGCAGTACTTC. This codes for CASSPGGTYEQYF. The chain employs TRBV18 and TRBJ2-7; the D call may be TRBD1 or TRBD2 (5 bases each). From germline, CDR1 is KGHSH and CDR2 LQKENI. Trimming took 2 bases from V and 4 from J, leaving 9 bases between them. The CDR3 has 13 residues. The variable domain in full, with the rest retrieved from reference TRBV18 and TRBJ2-7, is NAGVMQNPRHLVRRRGQEARLRCSPMKGHSHVYWYRQLPEEGLKFMVYLQKENIIDESGMPKERFSAEFPKEGPSILRIQQVVRGDSAAYFCASSPGGTYEQYFGPGTRLTVT.

The rearrangement joins TRBV19 to TRBJ1-2; tentative D call: TRBD1 (6 bases). The germline gives CDR1 LNHDA, CDR2 SQIVND (reference sequence). Trimming stripped 1 base from V and 6 bases from J, with 15 bases between. This CDR3 is built from 15 residues. The CDR3 sequence is CASSIGRGRGDGYTF. CDR3 sequence (DNA): TGTGCCAGTAGTATAGGTCGGGGCAGGGGAGATGGCTACACCTTC.

This clone turned up a few times. The chain is built from TRBV10-3 and TRBJ1-1, with D possibly matching TRBD1 (5 bases). CDR1 and CDR2 from the germline V gene are ENHRY and SYGVKD. The V end was cut by 0 bases, the J end by 6 bases, with 8 bases between. The CDR3 has 13 amino acids. DNA of the CDR3: TGTGCCATCAGTGAGTCGTGGGGGTCTGAAGCTTTCTTT. It encodes CAISESWGSEAFF.

This clone was picked up one time. This chain's CDR3 is CATKGVNQPQHF. DNA for the CDR3: TGTGCCACCAAGGGGGTCAATCAGCCCCAGCATTTT. The chain links TRBV6-1 to TRBJ1-5; a possible D gene is TRBD1 (6 bases). V was clipped by 10 bases and J by 3 bases, with 10 bases between them. The CDR3 runs to 12 residues. The V gene's germline CDR1 is MNHNS and CDR2 SASEGT.

The chain uses TRBV7-9 and TRBJ2-1; possibly TRBD2 for D (6 bases). This CDR3 is 16 amino acids long. The germline CDR1 and CDR2 sequences are SEHNR and FQNEAQ (reference sequence). V was pared by 2 bases and J by 0 bases, with 11 bases between. DNA of the CDR3: TGTGCCAGCAGCTTAACTCAGGGAGGCTCCTACAATGAGCAGTTCTTC. This gives the protein CASSLTQGGSYNEQFF. Based on the CDR3 plus reference TRBV7-9 and TRBJ2-1, the full variable domain is DTGVSQNPRHKITKRGQNVTFRCDPISEHNRLYWYRQTLGQGPEFLTYFQNEAQLEKSRLLSDRFSAERPKGSFSTLEIQRTEQGDSAMYLCASSLTQGGSYNEQFFGPGTRLTVL.

The chain's CDR3 is CASSLDRGSRAYNEQFF. The CDR3 nucleotides read TGTGCCAGCAGCTTAGATCGGGGGAGTAGGGCCTACAATGAGCAGTTCTTC. The V call is TRBV11-3, the J call TRBJ2-1; D perhaps matches TRBD2 (6 bases). The CDR3 length is 17 residues. Trimming shortened V by 0 bases and J by 2 bases, and 14 bases separated the two germline ends. The germline gives CDR1 SGHNT, CDR2 YENEEA.

The table lists this clone with a count of one. The V and J genes are TRBV19 and TRBJ2-3; D is possibly TRBD2 (5 bases). V dropped 4 bases and J dropped 6 bases, with 14 bases sitting between them. The CDR3 totals 14 residues. The V gene's germline CDR1 is LNHDA and CDR2 SQIVND (reference sequence). CDR3 amino acids: CASSRGAGFDTQYF. The CDR3, as DNA: TGTGCCAGTAGTAGGGGAGCTGGTTTCGATACGCAGTATTTT. The full variable domain, its missing parts supplied by reference TRBV19 and TRBJ2-3, is DGGITQSPKYLFRKEGQNVTLSCEQNLNHDAMYWYRQDPGQGLRLIYYSQIVNDFQKGDIAEGYSVSREKKESFPLTVTSAQKNPTAFYLCASSRGAGFDTQYFGPGTRLTVL.

The chain has TRBV2 and TRBJ1-1; D remains unclear. CDR1 is SNHLY and CDR2 is FYNNEI in the germline V gene. The ends were cut back, 9 bases at V and 0 bases at J, with 11 bases in the middle. There are 13 residues in the CDR3. As DNA, the CDR3 is TGTGCCAGTTCCGACACAATGAACACTGAAGCTTTCTTT. Its protein is CASSDTMNTEAFF.

Here the CDR3 DNA reads TGTGCCAGCAGCTTTAGCCGCGCAGATACGCAGTATTTT. This gives the protein CASSFSRADTQYF. This sequence joins TRBV5-6 and TRBJ2-3; D gene ambiguous. The CDR3 is 13 residues long. The germline V and J ends were trimmed by 2 bases and 4 bases, with 8 bases remaining between them. CDR1 and CDR2 (germline): SGHDT, YYEEEE.

The chain recombines TRBV7-9 with TRBJ2-2; 8 bases are a match to TRBD1. Per germline, CDR1 SEHNR and CDR2 FQNEAQ (reference sequence). The CDR3 is made up of 17 amino acids. With V trimmed by 0 bases and J by 2 bases, 5 bases remained unmatched. The CDR3 DNA reads TGTGCCAGCAGCTTAGCGCTACAGGGGGATAACACCGGGGAGCTGTTTTTT. Its translation is CASSLALQGDNTGELFF.

The chain employs TRBV2 and TRBJ2-7; possible D gene TRBD1, 5 bases. The CDR3 is made up of 12 amino acids. V shed 4 bases and J shed 3 bases, with 7 bases lying between them. Germline lookup yields CDR1 SNHLY and CDR2 FYNNEI. The CDR3 loop reads CASSVQGYEQYF. For the CDR3, the DNA is TGTGCCAGCAGTGTCCAGGGCTACGAGCAGTACTTC. The variable domain in full, completed from reference TRBV2 and TRBJ2-7, reads EPEVTQTPSHQVTQMGQEVILRCVPISNHLYFYWYRQILGQKVEFLVSFYNNEISEKSEIFDDQFSVERPDGSNFTLKIRSTKLEDSAMYFCASSVQGYEQYFGPGTRLTVT.

The chain links TRBV18 to TRBJ1-5, with a tentative D call TRBD1 (6 bases). The germline V gene encodes CDR1 KGHSH and CDR2 LQKENI. V lost 4 bases to trimming and J lost 4 bases, with 11 bases between them. The CDR3 extends over 14 amino acids. The CDR3 sequence is CASSQYRENQPQHF. CDR3 sequence (DNA): TGTGCCAGCTCACAATACAGGGAAAATCAGCCCCAGCATTTT.

This rearrangement joins TRBV18 to TRBJ2-5; perhaps TRBD1 as D (6 bases). V gave up 2 bases and J gave up 4 bases, with 11 bases separating them. This CDR3 contains 14 residues. Per germline, CDR1 KGHSH and CDR2 LQKENI. The chain's CDR3 is CASSPRGFGETQYF. The DNA for the CDR3 is TGTGCCAGCTCACCAAGGGGGTTTGGAGAGACCCAGTACTTC.

The chain links TRBV4-2 to TRBJ2-1, with 13 nucleotides matching TRBD2. V shed 11 bases, J shed 5 bases, and the junction held 3 bases outside the gene matches. The CDR3 is 13 residues long. Germline V gene lookup returns CDR1 LGHNA and CDR2 YNFKEQ. The CDR3 protein is CASLAGGHNEQFF. CDR3 in DNA: TGTGCCTCACTAGCGGGGGGGCACAATGAGCAGTTCTTC.

This clone turned up a few times. The same CDR3 is also encoded by other DNA sequences in this sample. The chain joins TRBV7-2 to TRBJ2-2; tentative D call: TRBD1 (5 bases). The CDR3 is 13 amino acids. Germline V gene lookup returns CDR1 SGHTA and CDR2 FQGNSA. Trimming shortened V by 5 bases and J by 3 bases, and 7 bases separated the two germline ends. This CDR3 reads CASSPQDTGELFF. The CDR3 DNA reads as TGTGCCAGCAGCCCACAGGACACCGGGGAGCTGTTTTTT.

The chain joins TRBV11-2 to TRBJ2-7; 10 nucleotides align to TRBD1. Per germline, CDR1 SGHAT and CDR2 FQNNGV. CDR3 length: 16 amino acids. V lost 5 bases, J lost 4 bases, and 11 bases stayed unmatched. CDR3 nucleotides: TGTGCCAGCAGCCTCCCCTCCGGGACAGGGGTTTACGAGCAGTACTTC. This encodes CASSLPSGTGVYEQYF.

The chain uses TRBV7-8 and TRBJ2-1, with a tentative D call TRBD2 (5 bases). Germline CDR1 reads SGHVS; CDR2 reads FQNEAQ. The V end was cut by 2 bases, the J end by 10 bases, with 9 bases between. The CDR3 runs 12 residues. The CDR3, as DNA: TGTGCCAGCAGCTTATTAAGAGGGGAGCAGTTCTTC. It codes for CASSLLRGEQFF.

This chain uses TRBV18 with TRBJ2-3, with TRBD2 matching over 14 bases. Germline assignment: CDR1 KGHSH and CDR2 LQKENI. CDR3 size: 17 residues. Trimming at V came to 2 bases and at J to 10 bases, leaving 11 bases not matched to a gene. CDR3 amino acids: CASSPFAGTSGREPQYF. In DNA form, the CDR3 reads TGTGCCAGCTCACCATTCGCAGGGACTAGCGGGAGAGAGCCGCAGTATTTT.